These 4 T cell receptor beta chains originate from one sample sequenced in a study of CD8+ T cells in alopecia areata. TCR sequencing used cDNA made by reverse transcription of extracted RNA. Data came from immunoSEQ multiplex PCR; TCRdb stores just in-frame clones and leaves some out. The sample records 170,000 or so clones, roughly 60% being singletons. This sample comprised CD4+ T cells sorted from blood, obtained at week 0. Receptors originate from a human donor with alopecia areata.

V usage is TRBV12-2 and J usage is TRBJ1-2. TRBV12-2 has pseudogene status. The CDR3 totals 13 residues. The CDR3, as DNA: TGTGCAAGTCGCATTCAGACGGATTATGGCTACACCTTC. It specifies CASRIQTDYGYTF.

The chain links TRBV9 to TRBJ2-3, with D maybe TRBD1 (6 bases). The V gene's germline CDR1 is SGDLS and CDR2 YYNGEE. The CDR3 length is 15 residues. The V end was cut by 4 bases, the J end by 6 bases, with 18 bases between. In DNA form, the CDR3 reads TGTGCCAGCAGCACAGGGACCAGCCGGGGCGATACGCAGTATTTT. Encoded protein: CASSTGTSRGDTQYF.

This clone was observed a few times. V is TRBV6-5 and J is TRBJ2-2; D gene uncertain. The CDR3 has 13 residues. Germline-derived CDR1 and CDR2 are MNHEY and SVGAGI. Deletions cut 0 bases from V and 4 bases from J, with 3 bases between. The CDR3 spells CASSYSGTGELFF. Here the CDR3 DNA reads TGTGCCAGCAGTTACTCGGGCACCGGGGAGCTGTTTTTT.

The chain links TRBV6-5 to TRBJ1-1; 8 bases are shared with TRBD1. The CDR3 runs to 14 residues. The V and J ends lost 5 bases and 5 bases, in that order; junction bases with no gene match: 7. Germline lookup yields CDR1 MNHEY and CDR2 SVGAGI. The CDR3 nucleotides read TGTGCCAGCAGTGACCGGACAGGGTGGACTGAAGCTTTCTTT. This gives the protein CASSDRTGWTEAFF.